The 6 T cell receptor beta chains given below trace back to one sample, sequenced in a study of blood T cell repertoires in COVID-19. Sequenced by immunoSEQ multiplex PCR; TCRdb stores in-frame clones only, minus some. Of approximately 280,000 clones in the sample, 85% to 90% were seen once. The sample was peripheral blood. The source of these receptors is a man between 35 and 55 years old with acute or convalescent COVID-19.

V and J are TRBV29-1 and TRBJ1-5; D not certain. Germline V lookup: CDR1 SQVTM, CDR2 ANQGSEA. Trimming shortened V by 2 bases and J by 0 bases, and 2 bases separated the two germline ends. This CDR3 comprises 12 residues. This CDR3 reads CSVELSNQPQHF. In DNA form, the CDR3 reads TGCAGCGTTGAACTTAGCAATCAGCCCCAGCATTTT.

For the CDR3, the DNA is TGTGCCAGTAGTAGTACGGGGCAGGGGCGGGCTGGCTACACCTTC. Its protein product is CASSSTGQGRAGYTF. The rearrangement joins TRBV19 to TRBJ1-2, with D tentatively TRBD1 (6 bases). Germline-derived CDR1 and CDR2 are LNHDA and SQIVND (reference sequence). There are 15 residues in the CDR3. Trimming left V 4 bases short and J 7 bases short, with 19 bases between.

The chain couples TRBV18 to TRBJ2-2; D is perhaps TRBD1 (5 bases). Germline V gene data show CDR1 as KGHSH and CDR2 as LQKENI. The CDR3 covers 14 residues. The V end was cut by 3 bases, the J end by 1 base, with 6 bases between. The CDR3 is CASSPDRNTGELFF. CDR3 nucleotides: TGTGCCAGCTCACCTGACAGGAACACCGGGGAGCTGTTTTTT. Based on the CDR3 plus reference TRBV18 and TRBJ2-2, the full variable domain is NAGVMQNPRHLVRRRGQEARLRCSPMKGHSHVYWYRQLPEEGLKFMVYLQKENIIDESGMPKERFSAEFPKEGPSILRIQQVVRGDSAAYFCASSPDRNTGELFFGEGSRLTVL.

The V and J genes are TRBV19 and TRBJ1-5; D might be TRBD1 (6 bases). The length of the CDR3 is 15 residues. CDR1 and CDR2 from the germline V gene are LNHDA and SQIVND (reference sequence). The V end was cut by 6 bases, the J end by 7 bases, with 19 bases between. CDR3 protein: CASRNSDRPWQPQHF. The CDR3, as DNA: TGTGCCAGTAGGAATTCGGACAGACCGTGGCAGCCCCAGCATTTT. The entire variable domain, with the rest obtained from reference TRBV19 and TRBJ1-5, is as follows: DGGITQSPKYLFRKEGQNVTLSCEQNLNHDAMYWYRQDPGQGLRLIYYSQIVNDFQKGDIAEGYSVSREKKESFPLTVTSAQKNPTAFYLCASRNSDRPWQPQHFGDGTRLSIL.

DNA of the CDR3: TGTGCCAGCAGTCCCATCCAGGGGGATCGAGCTTTCTTT. Protein: CASSPIQGDRAFF. The chain links TRBV6-5 to TRBJ1-1; 7 nucleotides agree with TRBD1. Trimming removed 5 bases from V and 10 bases from J; junction bases left unmatched: 10. Germline V gene lookup returns CDR1 MNHEY and CDR2 SVGAGI. This CDR3 comprises 13 residues.

CDR3 nucleotide sequence: TGTGCCAGCAGACGACAGGGGAATGAAAAACTGTTTTTT. This gives the protein CASRRQGNEKLFF. The V gene is TRBV6-4, the J gene TRBJ1-4, with TRBD1 matching 8 bases. Germline V gives CDR1 MRHNA, CDR2 SNTAGT. The CDR3 is 13 amino acids. V was clipped by 6 bases and J by 5 bases; unmatched bases: 2.